These 18 T cell receptor beta chains came from one sample sequenced in a study of shared clonotypes between healthy human individuals. Some clones are missing from TCRdb's copy, which holds only in-frame ones; the method was immunoSEQ multiplex PCR. The table has a few hundred thousand clones, about 96% seen once. The sequencing input was memory CD8+ T cells sorted from blood. Subset given: CD45RO+ cells pooled with CCR7-negative TemRA cells. All receptors come from a man in his thirties or forties in good health.

The V gene is TRBV29-1, the J gene TRBJ1-3; unclear D gene. The CDR3 is 13 residues long. V lost 1 base and J 3 bases, leaving 7 bases between the germline ends. Germline CDR1 is SQVTM and CDR2 is ANQGSEA. The CDR3 protein is CSVEAGSGNTIYF. The DNA for the CDR3 is TGCAGCGTTGAAGCGGGGAGTGGAAACACCATATATTTT.

The V gene is TRBV7-2, the J gene TRBJ1-2; D is ambiguous. V lost 2 bases to trimming and J lost 4 bases, with 14 bases between them. The CDR3 consists of 15 residues. The germline gives CDR1 SGHTA, CDR2 FQGNSA. CDR3 in DNA: TGTGCCAGCAGCTTAAAACCGGGCCCGACCTATGGCTACACCTTC. It encodes CASSLKPGPTYGYTF.

J is TRBJ2-1 and V is TRBV4-2; 10 nucleotides align to TRBD2. Trimming took 3 bases from V and 4 from J; bases not matched to a gene: 12. CDR1 and CDR2 (germline): LGHNA, YNFKEQ. This CDR3 contains 18 residues. CDR3 coding DNA: TGTGCCAGCAGCCAGGTTAAGGAACTAGCGGGATATTACAATGAGCAGTTCTTC. Residues: CASSQVKELAGYYNEQFF.

The rearrangement uses TRBV6-5 and TRBJ2-3, with TRBD2 as a possible D gene (5 bases). The germline gives CDR1 MNHEY, CDR2 SVGAGI. The CDR3 contains 14 residues. Trimming cost V 0 bases and J 6 bases, with 10 bases left between them. The CDR3 sequence: CASSYSAGWDTQYF. The CDR3 bases are TGTGCCAGCAGTTACTCGGCGGGTTGGGATACGCAGTATTTT.

V and J are TRBV9 and TRBJ2-2; no clear D. This CDR3 contains 15 residues. The V end lost 0 bases, the J end lost 0 bases, and 6 bases lay between the germline ends. Germline V gene lookup returns CDR1 SGDLS and CDR2 YYNGEE. This CDR3 is CASSVGGTNTGELFF. CDR3 sequence (DNA): TGTGCCAGCAGCGTAGGGGGTACGAACACCGGGGAGCTGTTTTTT.

The chain recombines TRBV30 with TRBJ2-3, with D uncertain. The CDR3 length is 12 residues. Germline assignment: CDR1 GTSNPN and CDR2 SVGIG (reference sequence). Trimming shortened V by 0 bases and J by 14 bases, and 15 bases separated the two germline ends. For the CDR3, the DNA is TGTGCCTGGAGTGTAAGCCTGAGCAAAGGGTATTTT. Protein: CAWSVSLSKGYF.

J is TRBJ2-7 and V is TRBV19, with TRBD2 matching over 11 bases. With V trimmed by 4 bases and J by 3 bases, 5 bases remained unmatched. The CDR3 is 15 amino acids. CDR1 and CDR2 (germline): LNHDA, SQIVND (reference sequence). CDR3 nucleotide sequence: TGTGCCAGTAGTACCCCGACTAGCGGGGTCTACGAGCAGTACTTC. This encodes CASSTPTSGVYEQYF.

The V and J genes are TRBV7-2 and TRBJ2-1; D gene ambiguous. This CDR3 comprises 13 residues. Germline CDR1 reads SGHTA; CDR2 reads FQGNSA. Trimming took off 2 bases at V and 6 bases at J, with 8 bases between the two ends. CDR3 residues: CASSLPVINEQFF. The CDR3 nucleotides are TGTGCCAGCAGCTTACCCGTCATCAATGAGCAGTTCTTC. Full variable domain (rest looked up from reference TRBV7-2 and TRBJ2-1): GAGVSQSPSNKVTEKGKDVELRCDPISGHTALYWYRQSLGQGLEFLIYFQGNSAPDKSGLPSDRFSAERTGGSVSTLTIQRTQQEDSAVYLCASSLPVINEQFFGPGTRLTVL.

This clone was seen more than once but under ten times. This specimen includes other DNA sequences encoding the same CDR3. The chain carries TRBV5-1 and TRBJ2-7; tentatively, D is TRBD2 (5 bases). V was pared by 1 base and J by 0 bases, with 5 bases between. This CDR3 contains 13 residues. Germline V CDR1 and CDR2: SGHRS, YFSETQ. As DNA, the CDR3 is TGCGCCAGCAGCTTGACTAGCTCCTACGAGCAGTACTTC. Amino acid sequence: CASSLTSSYEQYF.

Points on this clone: The same CDR3 also results from other DNA sequences found in this sample. The gene calls are TRBV5-1 and TRBJ2-7; D not resolved. Per the germline V gene, CDR1 is SGHRS and CDR2 is YFSETQ. Deletions cut 2 bases from V and 0 bases from J, with 3 bases between. The CDR3 spans 12 residues. The CDR3 spells CASSFDSYEQYF. The CDR3 nucleotides are TGCGCCAGCAGCTTTGACTCCTACGAGCAGTACTTC.

The chain recombines TRBV7-8 with TRBJ2-3; the D call may be TRBD1 or TRBD2 (10 bases each). The CDR3 spans 21 residues. Germline V gene lookup returns CDR1 SGHVS and CDR2 FQNEAQ. Trimming removed 5 bases at V and 5 bases at J, with 35 bases between. The CDR3 sequence: CASSTDTGTGALAGVGDTQYF. In nucleotides, the CDR3 is TGTGCCAGCAGCACTGACACCGGGACAGGGGCCCTAGCGGGAGTGGGAGATACGCAGTATTTT.

The sample holds one count of this clone. CDR3 protein: CASSSTGEFGSGYTF. DNA for the CDR3: TGTGCCAGCAGTTCGACAGGGGAATTTGGTAGTGGCTACACCTTC. V usage is TRBV28 and J usage is TRBJ1-2; 8 bases are shared with TRBD1. From germline, CDR1 is MDHEN and CDR2 SYDVKM. The ends lost 4 bases at V and 7 bases at J; junction bases unmatched: 11. CDR3 length: 15 residues.

This chain uses TRBV6-5 with TRBJ1-5, with 12 bases aligning to TRBD1. The germline V gene has CDR1 MNHEY and CDR2 SVGAGI. The CDR3 covers 14 residues. With V trimmed by 8 bases and J by 11 bases, 10 bases remained unmatched. In DNA, the CDR3 is TGTGCCAGCGCACAGGGACAGGGGGCTGGGGCCCAGCATTTT. Residues: CASAQGQGAGAQHF.

V and J are TRBV5-1 and TRBJ2-1; 10 bases are shared with TRBD2. Germline CDR1 reads SGHRS; CDR2 reads YFSETQ. This CDR3 is 15 amino acids long. Germline trimming cut 0 bases from V and 6 bases from J; bases unmatched to any gene: 3. CDR3 loop: CASSLASGSFNEQFF. CDR3 bases: TGCGCCAGCAGCTTGGCTAGCGGGAGCTTCAATGAGCAGTTCTTC.

V and J are TRBV7-3 and TRBJ2-3, with 7 bases lining up with TRBD2. The germline CDR1 and CDR2 sequences are SGHTA and FQGTGA. Germline trimming cut 2 bases from V and 2 bases from J; bases unmatched to any gene: 1. CDR3 length equals 14 residues. This CDR3 reads CASSLAGATDTQYF. The CDR3 DNA follows: TGTGCCAGCAGCTTAGCGGGAGCCACAGATACGCAGTATTTT.

This sequence joins TRBV29-1 and TRBJ1-2, with D tentatively TRBD1 (5 bases). This CDR3 region has 13 residues. The V gene's germline CDR1 is SQVTM and CDR2 ANQGSEA. The germline V and J ends were trimmed by 4 bases and 2 bases, with 11 bases remaining between them. Written as DNA, the CDR3 is TGCAGCGTTGGACGGGCAGGGAACTATGGCTACACCTTC. This translates into CSVGRAGNYGYTF.

The J gene is TRBJ1-6, the V gene TRBV2; tentatively, D is TRBD1 (5 bases). V was trimmed by 2 bases and J by 10 bases, leaving 15 bases between them. Germline V gene sequence: CDR1 SNHLY, CDR2 FYNNEI. The CDR3 loop spans 15 amino acids. This chain's CDR3 is CASSEFGGYDSPLHF. In DNA, the CDR3 is TGTGCCAGCAGTGAATTCGGGGGATATGACTCACCCCTCCACTTT.

The chain recombines TRBV9 with TRBJ1-1, with D perhaps matching TRBD1 (6 bases). This CDR3 is 15 amino acids long. V shed 0 bases and J shed 5 bases, with 14 bases lying between them. Germline loops: CDR1 SGDLS, CDR2 YYNGEE. The CDR3 sequence: CASSVAGQVPTEAFF. The CDR3 bases are TGTGCCAGCAGCGTAGCGGGACAAGTTCCTACTGAAGCTTTCTTT.